The rows below give T cell receptor beta chains drawn from one sample of a study of PD-L1 blockade in urothelial cancer. The protocol was immunoSEQ multiplex PCR, while the TCRdb copy is restricted to in-frame clones and leaves out a portion. The table records roughly 91,000 clones, about 83% of them present only once. The source was PBMCs, collected around atezolizumab (anti-PD-L1) treatment. Receptors were obtained from a man in his sixties with urothelial cancer. CDR3s include the opening cysteine and the closing phenylalanine or tryptophan. The D gene is left open where the match is weak. Rows may omit the clone size; those that give it use once, few, many or a size class.

j_call clone_size v_call d_call cdr3_aa cdr3_nt
TRBJ2-5 - TRBV19 - CASSLGRGVRETQYF TGTGCCAGTAGTCTGGGGAGGGGGGTAAGGGAGACCCAGTACTTC
TRBJ1-1 - TRBV5-1 - CASSRTENTEAFF TGCGCCAGCAGCAGGACAGAGAACACTGAAGCTTTCTTT
TRBJ1-5 - TRBV28 - CAVLSRDNQPQHF TGTGCGGTGTTAAGCAGGGACAATCAGCCCCAGCATTTT
TRBJ1-2 - TRBV28 - CASSSPPPGAYGYTF TGTGCCAGCAGTTCACCCCCGCCAGGGGCCTATGGCTACACCTTC
TRBJ2-7 - TRBV5-4 - CASSLGAGYEQYF TGTGCCAGCAGTCTAGGGGCAGGCTACGAGCAGTACTTC
TRBJ2-2 - TRBV2 - CASSDARSQGTGELFF TGTGCCAGCAGTGACGCGAGAAGCCAGGGAACCGGGGAGCTGTTTTTT
TRBJ2-3 once TRBV7-9 - CASTTTGGWVDTQYF TGTGCCAGCACCACGACGGGGGGCTGGGTAGATACGCAGTATTTT
TRBJ1-2 - TRBV4-3 - CASSQDKGNYGYTF TGCGCCAGCAGCCAAGATAAGGGGAACTATGGCTACACCTTC
TRBJ1-2 - TRBV18 TRBD1 CASSPQTGADGYTF TGTGCCAGCTCACCTCAAACAGGGGCGGATGGCTACACCTTC
TRBJ2-5 once TRBV9 - CASSVDDYLETQYF TGTGCCAGCAGCGTAGATGACTACCTAGAGACCCAGTACTTC
TRBJ1-1 - TRBV28 TRBD1 CASSIPGQGLDWNTEAFF TGTGCCAGCAGTATTCCGGGACAGGGTCTCGATTGGAACACTGAAGCTTTCTTT
TRBJ2-5 many TRBV7-2 TRBD2 CASSLYSGVGETQYF TGTGCCAGCAGCTTATACAGCGGGGTCGGCGAGACCCAGTACTTC
TRBJ2-4 few TRBV5-4 TRBD1 CASSTRDRGAKNIQYF TGTGCCAGCAGCACCCGGGACAGGGGAGCCAAAAACATTCAGTACTTC
TRBJ2-3 - TRBV11-2 TRBD1 CASNPTGALTDTQYF TGTGCCAGCAACCCGACAGGGGCACTCACAGATACGCAGTATTTT
TRBJ1-2 - TRBV30 TRBD1 CAWSMISGQGVAGYTF TGTGCCTGGAGTATGATTTCGGGACAGGGCGTCGCGGGCTACACCTTC
TRBJ2-7 - TRBV13 - CASSLDRYEQYF TGTGCCAGCAGCTTAGATCGGTACGAGCAGTACTTC
TRBJ2-3 - TRBV9 TRBD2 CASNRWGGRTDTQYF TGTGCCAGCAACAGATGGGGGGGACGCACAGATACGCAGTATTTT
TRBJ2-7 - TRBV5-1 TRBD1 CASSTGQVVGTYEQYF TGCGCCAGCAGCACAGGACAGGTGGTGGGGACCTACGAGCAGTACTTC
TRBJ1-1 - TRBV6-1 - CASSHDSLSEAFF TGTGCCAGCAGTCATGACAGTCTATCTGAAGCTTTCTTT
TRBJ1-2 few TRBV4-1 TRBD1 CASSQTSDRAYGYTF TGCGCCAGCAGCCAAACATCGGACAGGGCCTATGGCTACACCTTC
TRBJ1-1 few TRBV5-4 - CASSFPGGEGTEAFF TGTGCCAGCAGCTTCCCTGGGGGCGAGGGCACTGAAGCTTTCTTT
TRBJ2-1 - TRBV29-1 - CSVAWSSYNEQFF TGCAGCGTAGCGTGGAGCTCCTACAATGAGCAGTTCTTC
TRBJ2-7 - TRBV4-1 TRBD1 CASSHQDRARYEQYF TGCGCCAGCAGCCACCAAGACAGGGCCCGCTACGAGCAGTACTTC
TRBJ2-5 - TRBV19 TRBD1 CASRDTGVETQYF TGTGCCAGTAGAGATACAGGGGTAGAGACCCAGTACTTC
TRBJ2-1 - TRBV12-5 TRBD1 CASGPNTGQGVVNEQFF TGTGCTAGTGGTCCAAATACCGGACAGGGTGTTGTCAATGAGCAGTTCTTC
TRBJ1-5 medium-sized TRBV19 - CASTGGQISNQPQHF TGTGCCAGTACCGGTGGACAGATTAGCAATCAGCCCCAGCATTTT
TRBJ1-1 - TRBV18 TRBD1 CASSPRGDRAAEAFF TGTGCCAGCTCACCCCGTGGGGACAGGGCGGCTGAAGCTTTCTTT
TRBJ2-7 - TRBV4-3 TRBD1 CASSQPGQGTYEQYF TGCGCCAGCAGCCAGCCGGGACAGGGGACCTACGAGCAGTACTTC